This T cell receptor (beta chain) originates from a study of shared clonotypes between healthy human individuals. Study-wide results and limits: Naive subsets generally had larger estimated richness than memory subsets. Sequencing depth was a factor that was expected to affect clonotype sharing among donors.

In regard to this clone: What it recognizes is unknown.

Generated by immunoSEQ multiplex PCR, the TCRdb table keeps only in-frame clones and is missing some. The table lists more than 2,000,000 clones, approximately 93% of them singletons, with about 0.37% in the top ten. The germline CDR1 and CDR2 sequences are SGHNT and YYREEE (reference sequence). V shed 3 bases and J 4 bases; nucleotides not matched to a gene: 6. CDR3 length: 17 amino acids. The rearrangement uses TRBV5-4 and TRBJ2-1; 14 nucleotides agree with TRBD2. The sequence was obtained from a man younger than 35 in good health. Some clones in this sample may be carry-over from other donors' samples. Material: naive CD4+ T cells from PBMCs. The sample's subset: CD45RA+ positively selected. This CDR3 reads CASSSGLAGGPYNEQFF. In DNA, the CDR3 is TGTGCCAGCAGCTCAGGACTAGCGGGAGGCCCGTACAATGAGCAGTTCTTC.